This TCR beta chain was observed in a study of CD8+ T cells in alopecia areata. For this clone: Antigen unknown.

PBMCs provided sorted CD4+ and CD8+ T cells. Following extraction, RNA underwent reverse transcription to cDNA, which served as the sequencing template. TCRdb's copy holds only in-frame clones and misses some; the assay was immunoSEQ multiplex PCR. The table includes 95,000 to 110,000 clones, 55% detected once. Between the trimmed V and J ends, which lost 5 bases and 0 bases, there was a span of 17 bases. The CDR3 is 16 residues long. The V gene's germline CDR1 is MNHEY and CDR2 SMNVEV (reference sequence). Whole-study results and caveats: Lesional scalp, notably in alopecia totalis/universalis, had clonality above that of normal scalp.

The source is a human donor in good health. Sample: CD4+ T cells sorted from blood. This sequence joins TRBV27 and TRBJ2-7; D remains unclear. The CDR3 nucleotides read TGTGCCAGCAGTCCCCTCAGTGGTAGCCGCTCCTACGAGCAGTACTTC. Its translation: CASSPLSGSRSYEQYF.